This T cell receptor (beta chain) is from a study of CD8 T cells in ankylosing spondylitis (dated by TCRdb to about 2017). For the study in its entirety: The study set out to find disease-linked TCR variants by profiling T cell receptor beta repertoires in ankylosing spondylitis patients and healthy donors. The full study cohort was made up of over 20 ankylosing spondylitis patients and 95 to 130 healthy donors. Peripheral blood was sampled, and synovial fluid was also collected from ankylosing spondylitis patients.

TCRdb records Illumina HiSeq 2500 as the sequencer. TCR beta libraries were prepared by quantitative 5'-RACE with molecular barcodes. Per the authors' processing: A new computational method, built on a probabilistic model of VDJ rearrangement, was used to identify disease-linked TCR variants. TCRdb itself trimmed the public reads at Q25 with fastp, ran MiXCR and retained productive beta chains. CDR3 protein duplicates are merged, each entry listing the most common genes and DNA. The V and J calls, along with clone size, are taken from TCRdb and not from the paper's own processing. The sample profile shows roughly 250,000 distinct CDR3 sequences; around 9.2% of them were found once. Of the sample, about 6.8% falls within the top ten clones. What the authors observed across the whole study: Blood from ankylosing spondylitis patients appeared to be characterized by a TCR beta motif made up of under ten highly homologous amino acid variants. In peripheral blood, the disease-linked clones were found at relatively low frequencies and had a CD8+ phenotype. The disease-linked clones were reported as significantly enriched in matched synovial fluid samples from ankylosing spondylitis patients. Some motif variants were previously reported in synovial fluid and blood of reactive arthritis patients, suggesting common disease-initiation mechanisms.

The CDR1 and CDR2 encoded by the germline V gene are SQVTM and ANQGSEA. Relative to germline, V is 5 bases shorter and J is 0 bases shorter, with 8 bases between their ends. The CDR3 goes from the cysteine to the phenylalanine over 12 residues. Just CDR3 DNA is preserved here, 36 bases in frame from base 1. This clonotype was counted many times. Its binding antigen is unknown. No base quality information exists; no much larger clone differs at one position. Sequenced sample: blood, either unsorted or a sorted T cell fraction (not recorded which). The chain is made from TRBV29-1 and TRBJ2-7; the D gene is perhaps TRBD1, from 6 matching bases. This receptor was taken from a male donor with ankylosing spondylitis or in good health (not recorded which). The nucleotides read TGCAGCGTTTGGGACACCTCCTACGAGCAGTACTTC. The encoded protein is CSVWDTSYEQYF.